This is a list of T cell receptor beta chains from one sample in a study of blood T cell repertoires in COVID-19. Sequencing was performed with immunoSEQ multiplex PCR; in TCRdb, only in-frame clones are kept and a portion is missing. The sample lists 98,000 or so clones; less than 85% were seen once. The sequenced sample consisted of peripheral blood. The receptors come from a woman in her forties with acute or convalescent COVID-19. CDR3s include the opening cysteine and the closing phenylalanine or tryptophan.

CASTAGGASYNEQFF,TRBJ2-1,TRBV7-2
CASSPGSGATDTQYF,TRBJ2-3,TRBV7-7
CASSSKASGGPYNEQFF,TRBJ2-1,TRBV7-2
CASSDRDYGYTF,TRBJ1-2,TRBV6-5
CASSVGAGFNEKLFF,TRBJ1-4,TRBV9
CASSQWGDLTIYF,TRBJ1-3,TRBV3-1/TRBV3-2
CASSVDRNTEAFF,TRBJ1-1,TRBV9
CASSPLAGTGTDTQYF,TRBJ2-3,TRBV7-6
CASSLAGGQSSYEQYF,TRBJ2-7,TRBV7-2
CASIPLAQGAWEQYF,TRBJ2-7,TRBV28
CASSPIGLAGAYNEQFF,TRBJ2-1,TRBV4-2
CASSQDPGQGANTQYF,TRBJ2-3,TRBV4-1
CASSLGGDAWNEQFF,TRBJ2-1,TRBV7-2
CASSGDSPTDTQYF,TRBJ2-3,TRBV6-4
CASSPRQAPFTDTQYF,TRBJ2-3,TRBV3-1/TRBV3-2
CASSTGLAGNEQYF,TRBJ2-7,TRBV5-1
CASSLQLAMLGLEQFF,TRBJ2-1,TRBV5-5
CASNPTGTGTGELFF,TRBJ2-2,TRBV11-2